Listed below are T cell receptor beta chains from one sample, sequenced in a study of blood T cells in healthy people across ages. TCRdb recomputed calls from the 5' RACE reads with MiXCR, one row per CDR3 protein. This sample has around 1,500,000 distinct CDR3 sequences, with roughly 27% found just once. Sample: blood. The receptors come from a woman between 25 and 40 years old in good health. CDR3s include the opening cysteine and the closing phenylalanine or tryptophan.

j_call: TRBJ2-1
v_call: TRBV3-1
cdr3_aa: CASSLQVRHEQFF

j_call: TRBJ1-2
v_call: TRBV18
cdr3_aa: CASSPVGPAEMTGTVYGYTF

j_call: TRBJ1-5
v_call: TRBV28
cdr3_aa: CASSSRPWTGSNNQPQHF

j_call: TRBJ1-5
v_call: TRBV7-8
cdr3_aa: CASSFQRAQPQHF

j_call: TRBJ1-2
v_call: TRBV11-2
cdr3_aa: CASSFPGGNYGYTF

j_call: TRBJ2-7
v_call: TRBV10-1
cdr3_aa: CASSELSGQGSYEQYF

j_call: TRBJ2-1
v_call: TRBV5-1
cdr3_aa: CASSLRQVNSYNEQFF

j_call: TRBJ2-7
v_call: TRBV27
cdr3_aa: CASSRSPGPLYEQYF

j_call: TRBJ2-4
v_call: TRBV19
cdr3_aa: CAGSRFRDRGNIQYF

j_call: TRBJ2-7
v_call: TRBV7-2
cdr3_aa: CASGQGGTYEQYF

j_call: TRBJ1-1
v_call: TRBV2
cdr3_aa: CASSLVRGPTEAFF

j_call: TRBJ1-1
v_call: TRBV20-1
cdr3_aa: CSAKEVGEAFF

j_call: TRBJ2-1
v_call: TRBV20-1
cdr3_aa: CSALTTLEQFF

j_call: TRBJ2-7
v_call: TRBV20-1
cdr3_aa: CSALKFYEQYF

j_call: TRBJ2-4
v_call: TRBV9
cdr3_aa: CASSVEEGGDKNIQYF

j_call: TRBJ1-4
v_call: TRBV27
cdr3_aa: CASRGAPTNEKLFF

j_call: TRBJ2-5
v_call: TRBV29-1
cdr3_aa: CSVVGTPSGTQYF

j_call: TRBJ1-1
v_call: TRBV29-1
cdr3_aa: CSVHTGLNTEAFF

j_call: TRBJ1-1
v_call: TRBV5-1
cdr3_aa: CASSPMLDRPNTEAFF

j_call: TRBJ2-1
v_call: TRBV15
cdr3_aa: CATSRVTGDETQFF

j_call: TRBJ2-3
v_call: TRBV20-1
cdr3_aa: CSARDPTSGTSTDTQYF

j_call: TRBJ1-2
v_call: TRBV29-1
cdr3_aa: CSVEGGGSDGYTF

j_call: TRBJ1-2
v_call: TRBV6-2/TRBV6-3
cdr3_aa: CASSSDRGFYGYTF

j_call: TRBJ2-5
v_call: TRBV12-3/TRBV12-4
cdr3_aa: CASSATSGSFNSETQYF

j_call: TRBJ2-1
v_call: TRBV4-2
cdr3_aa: CASSQGTGMDEQFF

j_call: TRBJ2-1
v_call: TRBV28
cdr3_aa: CASSSASYEQFF

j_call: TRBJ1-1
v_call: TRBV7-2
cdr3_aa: CASSFLQMNTEAFF

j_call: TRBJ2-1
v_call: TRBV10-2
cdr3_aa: CASSPSSGSTSYNEQFF

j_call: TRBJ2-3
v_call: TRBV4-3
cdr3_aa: CASSQGVTGTPGYF

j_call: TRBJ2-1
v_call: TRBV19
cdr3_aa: CASSIDLLAPGEQFF

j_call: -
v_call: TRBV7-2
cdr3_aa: CASSLVGQGKETQYF

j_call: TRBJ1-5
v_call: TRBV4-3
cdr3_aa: CASSEVRRDRGPRSNQPQHF

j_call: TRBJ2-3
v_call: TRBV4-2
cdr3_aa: CASSQVGSGEGTDTQYF

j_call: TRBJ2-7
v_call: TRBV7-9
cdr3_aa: CASSLLWRESNEQYF

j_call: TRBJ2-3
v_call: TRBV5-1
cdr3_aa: CASSLGQGGGDTQYF

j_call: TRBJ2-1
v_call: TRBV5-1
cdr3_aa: CASGTSGSYNEQFF

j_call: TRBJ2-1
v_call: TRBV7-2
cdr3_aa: CASTKLQGNEQFF

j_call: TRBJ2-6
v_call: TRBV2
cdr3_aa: CASSAGLGFGANVLTF

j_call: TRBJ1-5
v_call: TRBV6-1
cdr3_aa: CASSRGRSGGQPQHF

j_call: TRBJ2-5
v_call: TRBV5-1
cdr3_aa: CASSLFPGEETQYF

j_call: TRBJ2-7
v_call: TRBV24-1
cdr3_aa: CATSPGSPYEQYF

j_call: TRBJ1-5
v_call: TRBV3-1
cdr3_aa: CASSQWDKGQPQHF

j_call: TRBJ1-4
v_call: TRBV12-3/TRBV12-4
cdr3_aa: CASRANGGEKLFF

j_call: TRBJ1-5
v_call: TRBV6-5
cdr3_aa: CASSAESSFNQPQHF

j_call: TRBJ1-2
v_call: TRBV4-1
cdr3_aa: CASSPRQGADGYTF

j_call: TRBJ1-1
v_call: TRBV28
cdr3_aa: CASSSLGMNTEAFF

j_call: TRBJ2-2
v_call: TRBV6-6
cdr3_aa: CASSSGQGTGELFF

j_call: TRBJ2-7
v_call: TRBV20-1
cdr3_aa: CSAGDSSSSYEQYF

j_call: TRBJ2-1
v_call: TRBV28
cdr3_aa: CASRGRGANEQFF

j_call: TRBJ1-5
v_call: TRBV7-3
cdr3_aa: CASSVGQGGQPQHF

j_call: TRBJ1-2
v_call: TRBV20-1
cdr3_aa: CSAREAGTRGYTF

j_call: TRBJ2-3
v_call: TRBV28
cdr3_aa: CAGGVGVTDTQYF

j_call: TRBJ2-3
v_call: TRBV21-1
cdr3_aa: CAKCPGLIADTQYF

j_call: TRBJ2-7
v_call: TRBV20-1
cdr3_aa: CSEEGQGELEQYF

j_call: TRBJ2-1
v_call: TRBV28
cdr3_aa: CASSSTSGGVNEQFF

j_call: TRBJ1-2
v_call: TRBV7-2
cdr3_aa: CASSPRAGGLGYTF

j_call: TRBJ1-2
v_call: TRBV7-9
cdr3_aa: CASSLGGQILGYTF

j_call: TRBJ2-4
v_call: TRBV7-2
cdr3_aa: CASKRGGLSIAKNTQYF

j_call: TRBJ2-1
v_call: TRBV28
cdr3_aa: CASSRTSGALNEQFF